This entry describes one T cell receptor beta chain. Its antigen is as yet unknown. This sample is drawn from a study of cytotoxic CD8 clonotypes in ibrutinib-treated CLL. Overall study: The patients, some eleven relapsed/refractory and 15 treatment-naive, included 17 who were IGHV unmutated. Study results and limitations: In comparison with age-matched healthy donors, baseline clonality was higher and tracked circulating CD8+ T-cell counts.

V gave up 11 bases and J gave up 0 bases; unmatched junction bases: 7. The germline CDR1 and CDR2 sequences are MDHEN and SYDVKM. The CDR3 runs to 13 residues. A 1 in 200,000 to 1 in 1 million T cell depth was the sequencing target. Sequencing was performed with immunoSEQ multiplex PCR; in TCRdb, only in-frame clones are kept and a portion is missing. Of hundreds of thousands of clones in the sample, about four fifths were seen once. The source of this sequence is a human donor with chronic lymphocytic leukemia. This chain links TRBV28 with TRBJ2-7; 7 nucleotides agree with TRBD2. The material sequenced was PBMCs, taken after 12 months of ibrutinib treatment. CDR3 sequence (DNA): TGTGCCTGGGGAGGGCCAAACTCCTACGAGCAGTACTTC. Translating it yields CAWGGPNSYEQYF.